A single sample gave rise to the 29 T cell receptor beta chains below, sequenced in a study of T cell responses to AZD1222 COVID-19 vaccine. Here immunoSEQ multiplex PCR was the method, and the copy in TCRdb shows in-frame clones only, minus some. The sample records roughly 150,000 clones, roughly 90% being singletons. The sequenced sample was peripheral blood, obtained on day 0 of AZD1222 vaccination. The receptors shown here come from an adult in good health.

The chain combines TRBV14 with TRBJ1-1; D gene uncertain. Germline-derived CDR1 and CDR2 are SGHDN and FVKESK. The ends were cut back, 7 bases at V and 2 bases at J, with 20 bases in the middle. This CDR3 comprises 16 residues. CDR3 sequence: CASTLELHSSNTEAFF. The CDR3 DNA reads TGTGCCAGCACCCTCGAGCTTCACAGCTCCAACACTGAAGCTTTCTTT.

This chain connects TRBV11-3 to TRBJ1-6, with D possibly matching TRBD1 (5 bases). Trimming shortened V by 4 bases and J by 5 bases, and 12 bases separated the two germline ends. This CDR3 is built from 15 residues. Germline V lookup: CDR1 SGHNT, CDR2 YENEEA. CDR3 nucleotide sequence: TGTGCCAGCAGCTCCCAGCCGGGGGATAATTCACCCCTCCACTTT. It is translated as CASSSQPGDNSPLHF.

In DNA form, the CDR3 reads TGCGCCAGCAGGATGACTAGCGGGAGAAGTAACCAAGAGACCCAGTACTTC. As protein: CASRMTSGRSNQETQYF. The chain combines TRBV10-2 with TRBJ2-5; TRBD2 matches at 12 bases. The CDR3 runs 17 residues. CDR1 is WSHSY, CDR2 SAAADI, per germline. Trimming removed 6 bases from V and 0 bases from J; junction bases left unmatched: 8.

This chain connects TRBV4-3 to TRBJ1-2; D may be TRBD1 (6 bases). The germline V and J ends were trimmed by 4 bases and 3 bases, with 9 bases remaining between them. In germline, CDR1 is LGHNA, CDR2 YSLEER. CDR3 length: 13 residues. This CDR3 reads CASSPGGDYGYTF. DNA for the CDR3: TGCGCCAGCAGCCCGGGGGGCGACTATGGCTACACCTTC.

The V call is TRBV6-6, the J call TRBJ2-1, with TRBD1 matching over 10 bases. Germline V gene sequence: CDR1 MNHNY, CDR2 SVGAGI (reference sequence). The CDR3 is made up of 15 amino acids. V lost 5 bases, J lost 12 bases, and 13 bases stayed unmatched. The CDR3 bases are TGTGCCAGCAGTCCCCGGGACAGGGGTCTGGAAATGCAGTTCTTC. Encoded protein: CASSPRDRGLEMQFF.

This chain joins TRBV7-9 and TRBJ1-5; TRBD1 aligns across 7 bases. CDR1 is SEHNR and CDR2 is FQNEAQ in the germline V gene (reference sequence). After removal of 5 bases from V and 2 bases from J, the junction contained 3 bases not matched to a gene. The CDR3 loop spans 14 amino acids. The chain's CDR3 is CASSRDRGNQPQHF. DNA for the CDR3: TGTGCCAGCAGCCGCGACAGGGGCAATCAGCCCCAGCATTTT.

V is TRBV18 and J is TRBJ2-3; TRBD1 matches 8 bases. The germline V gene has CDR1 KGHSH and CDR2 LQKENI. Trimming at V came to 3 bases and at J to 2 bases, leaving 4 bases not matched to a gene. The CDR3 is made up of 15 amino acids. The CDR3: CASSPQGAFTDTQYF. In nucleotides, the CDR3 is TGTGCCAGCTCACCCCAGGGGGCGTTCACAGATACGCAGTATTTT.

This clone showed up just once. V usage is TRBV4-2 and J usage is TRBJ1-2; D gene unclear. The CDR3 length is 14 residues. Trimming cost V 0 bases and J 8 bases, with 13 bases left between them. The germline V gene has CDR1 LGHNA and CDR2 YNFKEQ. In nucleotides, the CDR3 is TGTGCCAGCAGCCAAGATCGTCTAGGAAGGGGCTACACCTTC. This translates into CASSQDRLGRGYTF.

The chain employs TRBV28 and TRBJ1-5, with D possibly matching TRBD1 (5 bases). V dropped 8 bases and J dropped 5 bases, with 19 bases sitting between them. This CDR3 has 15 residues. Germline loops: CDR1 MDHEN, CDR2 SYDVKM. CDR3 coding DNA: TGTGCCAGCTTTACTTTTCCACAAGGGGATCAGCCCCAGCATTTT. Translation: CASFTFPQGDQPQHF.

This chain joins TRBV7-2 and TRBJ2-1, with D hard to call. V was clipped by 5 bases and J by 5 bases, with 13 bases between them. Germline V gives CDR1 SGHTA, CDR2 FQGNSA. There are 14 residues in the CDR3. The CDR3 DNA follows: TGTGCCAGCAGCCTTACCGGTCCGGACAATGAGCAGTTCTTC. It is translated as CASSLTGPDNEQFF.

V and J are TRBV19 and TRBJ1-2; D gene uncertain. Trimming took 2 bases from V and 2 from J, leaving 18 bases between them. Germline CDR1 and CDR2: LNHDA and SQIVND (reference sequence). The CDR3 contains 17 residues. CDR3: CASSIRRERAGNYGYTF. The CDR3 nucleotides are TGTGCCAGTAGTATAAGAAGGGAAAGGGCGGGGAACTATGGCTACACCTTC.

The V and J genes are TRBV28 and TRBJ2-3; TRBD1 matches at 9 bases. Germline V gene data show CDR1 as MDHEN and CDR2 as SYDVKM. The CDR3 is 14 residues long. The junction had 3 bases not matched to a gene; V was cut back by 7 bases and J by 1 base. The CDR3 protein is CASTRDRGTDTQYF. As DNA, the CDR3 is TGTGCCAGCACCCGGGACAGGGGCACAGATACGCAGTATTTT. Using reference TRBV28 and TRBJ2-3 for the parts outside the CDR3, the full variable domain is DVKVTQSSRYLVKRTGEKVFLECVQDMDHENMFWYRQDPGLGLRLIYFSYDVKMKEKGDIPEGYSVSREKKERFSLILESASTNQTSMYLCASTRDRGTDTQYFGPGTRLTVL.

This clone has a handful of counts. The genes are TRBV4-3 and TRBJ2-3; TRBD2 agrees at 7 bases. The CDR3 totals 15 residues. The V and J ends lost 1 base and 5 bases, in that order; junction bases with no gene match: 6. Germline V gene lookup returns CDR1 LGHNA and CDR2 YSLEER. The CDR3 sequence: CASSQVGTGGDTQYF. CDR3 nucleotides: TGCGCCAGCAGCCAAGTAGGGACGGGGGGAGATACGCAGTATTTT.

J is TRBJ2-7 and V is TRBV30; either TRBD1 or TRBD2 may fit D (6 bases each). This CDR3 region has 13 residues. Per the germline V gene, CDR1 is GTSNPN and CDR2 is SVGIG (reference sequence). V was trimmed by 2 bases and J by 2 bases, leaving 10 bases between them. The CDR3 is CAWSMEGAYEQYF. CDR3 nucleotides: TGTGCCTGGAGTATGGAGGGGGCCTACGAGCAGTACTTC.

The chain links TRBV15 to TRBJ2-2; no firm D call. Germline V gene sequence: CDR1 LNHNV, CDR2 YYDKDF (reference sequence). Deletions cut 0 bases from V and 4 bases from J, with 15 bases between. The CDR3 runs 17 residues. CDR3 loop: CATSRDPSEGFTGELFF. In nucleotides, the CDR3 is TGTGCCACCAGCAGAGATCCCTCTGAAGGGTTCACCGGGGAGCTGTTTTTT. The variable domain in full, with the rest retrieved from reference TRBV15 and TRBJ2-2, is DAMVIQNPRYQVTQFGKPVTLSCSQTLNHNVMYWYQQKSSQAPKLLFHYYDKDFNNEADTPDNFQSRRPNTSFCFLDIRSPGLGDTAMYLCATSRDPSEGFTGELFFGEGSRLTVL.

This chain joins TRBV27 and TRBJ1-1; 8 bases are a match to TRBD1. V dropped 2 bases and J dropped 3; count of bases not matched to a gene: 11. CDR3 size: 17 residues. Germline V CDR1 and CDR2: MNHEY, SMNVEV (reference sequence). The CDR3 spells CASSLTRTGSRDTEAFF. The CDR3, as DNA: TGTGCCAGCAGTTTAACGCGGACAGGGAGTAGGGACACTGAAGCTTTCTTT.

The rearrangement links TRBV29-1 to TRBJ1-1, with no clear D. CDR3 length: 13 residues. Germline loops: CDR1 SQVTM, CDR2 ANQGSEA. V was trimmed by 2 bases and J by 2 bases, leaving 9 bases between them. The CDR3 sequence is CSVEKGGNTEAFF. The CDR3 DNA sequence: TGCAGCGTTGAAAAGGGCGGAAACACTGAAGCTTTCTTT.

V usage is TRBV9 and J usage is TRBJ1-5; D may be TRBD1 (6 bases). CDR3 size: 14 residues. Germline lookup yields CDR1 SGDLS and CDR2 YYNGEE. V was cut by 4 bases and J by 3 bases, with 11 bases left in between. CDR3 protein: CASSSTGNNQPQHF. The CDR3 DNA reads TGTGCCAGCAGCTCGACAGGAAACAATCAGCCCCAGCATTTT.

The chain recombines TRBV7-9 with TRBJ2-5; 11 nucleotides line up with TRBD2. Germline CDR1 and CDR2: SEHNR and FQNEAQ (reference sequence). The V segment lost 4 bases and the J segment 3 bases; nucleotides outside the gene matches: 16. This CDR3 is built from 19 residues. The CDR3 nucleotides are TGTGCCAGCAGCTCCAATCTTCCCCTTAGCGGGAGGGCCAAAGAGACCCAGTACTTC. Translation gives CASSSNLPLSGRAKETQYF. Using reference TRBV7-9 and TRBJ2-5 for the parts outside the CDR3, the full variable domain is DTGVSQNPRHKITKRGQNVTFRCDPISEHNRLYWYRQTLGQGPEFLTYFQNEAQLEKSRLLSDRFSAERPKGSFSTLEIQRTEQGDSAMYLCASSSNLPLSGRAKETQYFGPGTRLLVL.

The chain links TRBV5-1 to TRBJ2-5, with D tentatively TRBD2 (6 bases). The CDR3 runs 16 residues. In germline, CDR1 is SGHRS, CDR2 YFSETQ. The V gene lost 0 bases and the J gene lost 4 bases, with 16 bases spanning the gap. CDR3 DNA sequence: TGCGCCAGCAGCTTGGGAGTTGTTAGGGGAGGAGAGACCCAGTACTTC. Its translation: CASSLGVVRGGETQYF.

The chain uses TRBV7-9 and TRBJ2-2; 9 nucleotides match TRBD2. J lost 3 bases, V lost 2 bases, and 4 bases had no gene match. CDR1 SEHNR and CDR2 FQNEAQ come from the germline V gene (reference sequence). There are 16 residues in the CDR3. The CDR3 DNA is TGTGCCAGCAGCTTAATGCGGGGGGGATACACCGGGGAGCTGTTTTTT. It specifies CASSLMRGGYTGELFF. The full variable domain, rest sourced from reference TRBV7-9 and TRBJ2-2, is DTGVSQNPRHKITKRGQNVTFRCDPISEHNRLYWYRQTLGQGPEFLTYFQNEAQLEKSRLLSDRFSAERPKGSFSTLEIQRTEQGDSAMYLCASSLMRGGYTGELFFGEGSRLTVL.

The chain couples TRBV19 to TRBJ1-6; D might be TRBD1 (5 bases). V lost 10 bases to trimming and J lost 5 bases, with 12 bases between them. Germline V gives CDR1 LNHDA, CDR2 SQIVND (reference sequence). This CDR3 has 13 amino acids. The CDR3 spells CATRQPNNSPLHF. The CDR3 DNA reads TGTGCCACCCGACAGCCTAATAATTCACCCCTCCACTTT.

The CDR3 bases are TGTGCCAGCCGACCGGCGGGGGGGGATTTCACAGATACGCAGTATTTT. As protein: CASRPAGGDFTDTQYF. J is TRBJ2-3 and V is TRBV2; TRBD2 agrees at 9 bases. With V trimmed by 8 bases and J by 2 bases, 11 bases remained unmatched. CDR3 length: 16 residues. Germline V lookup: CDR1 SNHLY, CDR2 FYNNEI.

This clone was recorded a few times. The rearrangement links TRBV27 to TRBJ1-6, with a possible D match to TRBD1 (5 bases). This CDR3 has 13 amino acids. V gave up 10 bases and J gave up 6 bases, with 13 bases separating them. The germline gives CDR1 MNHEY, CDR2 SMNVEV (reference sequence). CDR3 DNA: TGTGCCACTACGTATAGGGGTAATTCACCCCTCCACTTT. It is translated as CATTYRGNSPLHF.

The chain uses TRBV5-1 and TRBJ2-7; D may be TRBD1 (6 bases). The CDR3 runs to 14 residues. V was cut by 2 bases and J by 3 bases, with 12 bases left in between. The germline CDR1 and CDR2 sequences are SGHRS and YFSETQ. CDR3 bases: TGCGCCAGCAGCTTATTCGGACAGAGCTACGAGCAGTACTTC. This translates into CASSLFGQSYEQYF.

The genes are TRBV11-2 and TRBJ2-1; unclear D gene. Germline CDR1 is SGHAT and CDR2 is FQNNGV. Trimming left V 3 bases short and J 0 bases short, with 15 bases between. The CDR3 length is 17 residues. The CDR3 nucleotides read TGTGCCAGCAGCTTTGCCGGATTCATGAGCTCCTACAATGAGCAGTTCTTC. Translating it yields CASSFAGFMSSYNEQFF.

CDR3 residues: CASSLGRNTGELFF. CDR3 nucleotide sequence: TGTGCCAGCAGTCTCGGACGGAACACCGGGGAGCTGTTTTTT. The J gene is TRBJ2-2, the V gene TRBV27; D gene uncertain. The CDR3 sequence is 14 residues long. The germline V and J ends were trimmed by 5 bases and 1 base, with 8 bases remaining between them. Germline assignment: CDR1 MNHEY and CDR2 SMNVEV (reference sequence).

The chain joins TRBV7-9 to TRBJ1-4; D not resolved. The germline gives CDR1 SEHNR, CDR2 FQNEAQ (reference sequence). The CDR3 loop spans 14 amino acids. The V end was cut by 0 bases, the J end by 8 bases, with 10 bases between. CDR3 in DNA: TGTGCCAGCAGCTTAGCGGGATGGGAAGAAAAACTGTTTTTT. Protein: CASSLAGWEEKLFF.

The V and J genes are TRBV6-4 and TRBJ2-7; 8 nucleotides match TRBD1. The CDR3 consists of 15 residues. The ends lost 7 bases at V and 0 bases at J; junction bases unmatched: 8. Germline V lookup: CDR1 MRHNA, CDR2 SNTAGT. CDR3 in amino acids: CASIPGQGCSYEQYF. The CDR3, as DNA: TGTGCCAGCATCCCTGGACAGGGTTGCTCCTACGAGCAGTACTTC.